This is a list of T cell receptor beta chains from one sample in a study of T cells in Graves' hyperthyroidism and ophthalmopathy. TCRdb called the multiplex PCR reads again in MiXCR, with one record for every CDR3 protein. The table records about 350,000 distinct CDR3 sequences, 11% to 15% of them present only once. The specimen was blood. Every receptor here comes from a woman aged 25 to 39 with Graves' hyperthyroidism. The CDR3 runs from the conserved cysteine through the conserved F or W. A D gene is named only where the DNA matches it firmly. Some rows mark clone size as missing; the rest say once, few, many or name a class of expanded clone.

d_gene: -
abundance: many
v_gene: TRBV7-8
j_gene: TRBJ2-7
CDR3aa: CASSDRIITYEQYF
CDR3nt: TGTGCCAGCAGCGACCGGATAATCACCTACGAGCAGTACTTC

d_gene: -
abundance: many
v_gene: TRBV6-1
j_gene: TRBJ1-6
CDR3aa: CASSYPTEVLGSPLHF
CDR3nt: TGTGCCAGCAGTTACCCTACAGAAGTCTTGGGATCACCCCTCCACTTT

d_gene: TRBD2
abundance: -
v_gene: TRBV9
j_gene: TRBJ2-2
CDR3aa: CASSAAPGLAGSTGELFF
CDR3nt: TGTGCCAGCAGCGCGGCCCCGGGACTAGCGGGAAGTACCGGGGAGCTGTTTTTT

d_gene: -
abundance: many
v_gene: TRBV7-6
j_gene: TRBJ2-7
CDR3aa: CASSESSQKQYF
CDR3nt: TGTGCCAGCAGCGAGTCCTCACAGAAGCAGTACTTC

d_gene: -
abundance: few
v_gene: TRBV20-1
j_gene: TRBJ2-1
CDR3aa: CSASSGVSSYNEQFF
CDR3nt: TGCAGTGCTTCTTCTGGGGTCTCCTCCTACAATGAGCAGTTCTTC

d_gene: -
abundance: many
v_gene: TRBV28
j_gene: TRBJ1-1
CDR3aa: CASRTGGGTEAFF
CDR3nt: TGTGCCAGCCGAACTGGGGGCGGCACTGAAGCTTTCTTT

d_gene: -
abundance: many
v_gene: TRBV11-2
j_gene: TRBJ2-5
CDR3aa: CASSLRSRETQYF
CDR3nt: TGTGCCAGCAGCTTAAGGTCCCGTGAGACCCAGTACTTC

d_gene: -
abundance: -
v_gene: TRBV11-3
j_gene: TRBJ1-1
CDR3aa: CASSLSPVPGAEAFF
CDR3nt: TGTGCCAGCAGCTTATCCCCTGTTCCGGGGGCTGAAGCTTTCTTT

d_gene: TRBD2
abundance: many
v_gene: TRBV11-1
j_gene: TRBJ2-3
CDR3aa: CASSSKLSAGDADTQYF
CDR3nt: TGTGCCAGCAGCTCGAAACTCTCAGCGGGAGACGCAGATACGCAGTATTTT

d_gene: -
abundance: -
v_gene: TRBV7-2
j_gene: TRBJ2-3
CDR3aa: CASSLVSVSTDTQYF
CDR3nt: TGTGCCAGCAGCTTAGTTTCAGTAAGCACAGATACGCAGTATTTT

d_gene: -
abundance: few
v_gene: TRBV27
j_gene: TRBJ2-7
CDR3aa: CASRSLGVAYEQYF
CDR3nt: TGTGCCAGCAGGTCTTTAGGGGTGGCCTACGAGCAGTACTTC

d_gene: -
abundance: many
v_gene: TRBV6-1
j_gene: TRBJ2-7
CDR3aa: CASSDSGGYEQYF
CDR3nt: TGTGCCAGCAGCGACTCGGGCGGCTACGAGCAGTACTTC

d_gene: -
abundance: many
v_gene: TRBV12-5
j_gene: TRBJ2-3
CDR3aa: CASGLAGTDTQYF
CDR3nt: TGTGCTAGTGGTTTGGCAGGCACAGATACGCAGTATTTT

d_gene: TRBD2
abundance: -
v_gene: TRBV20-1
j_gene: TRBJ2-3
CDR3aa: CSAPTTSGRLSTQYF
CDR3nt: TGCAGTGCCCCGACCACTAGCGGGAGATTGTCTACGCAGTATTTT

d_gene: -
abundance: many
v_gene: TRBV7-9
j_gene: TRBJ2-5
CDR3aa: CASSLHPETQYF
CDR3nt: TGTGCCAGCAGCCTGCACCCCGAGACCCAGTACTTC

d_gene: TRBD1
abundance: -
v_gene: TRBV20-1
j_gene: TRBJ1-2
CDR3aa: CSARETGTGDGGYTF
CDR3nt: TGCAGTGCCCGAGAAACCGGGACAGGGGACGGCGGCTACACCTTC

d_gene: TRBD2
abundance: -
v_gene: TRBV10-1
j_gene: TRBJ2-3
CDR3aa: CARSESGGGGRLDTQYF
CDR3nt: TGCGCCAGAAGTGAATCCGGCGGGGGGGGCCGATTGGATACGCAGTATTTT

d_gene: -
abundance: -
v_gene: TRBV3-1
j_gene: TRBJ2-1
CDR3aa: CASSPSGREGEQFF
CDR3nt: TGTGCCAGCAGCCCTTCCGGACGCGAGGGTGAGCAGTTCTTC

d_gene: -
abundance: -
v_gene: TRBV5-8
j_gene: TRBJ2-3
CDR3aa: CASSLEAGSTDTQYF
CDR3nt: TGTGCCAGCAGCTTGGAGGCGGGGAGCACAGATACGCAGTATTTT

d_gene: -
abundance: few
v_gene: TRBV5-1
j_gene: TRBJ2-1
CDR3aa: CASSLEPQGSSYNEQFF
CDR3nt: TGCGCCAGCAGCTTGGAACCGCAGGGCAGCTCCTACAATGAGCAGTTCTTC